Shown below are 5 T cell receptor beta chains from a single sample sequenced in a study of spatial heterogeneity in lung cancer. Which antigens these TCRs recognize remains unknown. MiXCR was run by TCRdb on the 5' RACE reads, yielding one entry per CDR3 protein. The repertoire holds some 25,000 distinct CDR3 sequences, around 6.5% seen once, with more than 20% in the top ten. Whole-study findings and limits: It was found that expanded intratumoral alpha and beta TCR counts tracked tumor mutation counts.

Time point here: sample taken at primary tumor resection. The sample was lung tumor tissue, taken at surgery. Every receptor here comes from a male donor with early-stage non-small cell lung cancer.

This clonotype was observed a handful of times. J is TRBJ1-2 and V is TRBV6-5; D call uncertain. Germline V gene sequence: CDR1 MNHEY, CDR2 SVGAGI. This CDR3 comprises 12 residues. Trimming shortened V by 6 bases and J by 0 bases, and 5 bases separated the two germline ends. CDR3 loop: CASRTTNYGYTF. DNA for the CDR3: TGTGCCAGCAGAACAACTAACTATGGCTACACCTTC.

V and J are TRBV18 and TRBJ2-1; the D call may be TRBD1 or TRBD2 (6 bases each). The CDR3 has 15 residues. Germline V gene lookup returns CDR1 KGHSH and CDR2 LQKENI. Between the trimmed V and J ends, which lost 2 bases and 3 bases, there was a span of 11 bases. The CDR3 DNA follows: TGTGCCAGCTCACCAAAGGGGGGTTTCTACAATGAGCAGTTCTTC. The encoded protein is CASSPKGGFYNEQFF.

This clonotype was recorded many times. The rearrangement links TRBV28 to TRBJ2-3; D possibly corresponds to TRBD2 (6 bases). The V gene lost 4 bases and the J gene lost 1 base, with 12 bases spanning the gap. This CDR3 region has 15 residues. Germline V gene lookup returns CDR1 MDHEN and CDR2 SYDVKM. Here the CDR3 DNA reads TGTGCCAGCAGTTCACCGGGGGTTGGCACAGATACGCAGTATTTT. The encoded protein is CASSSPGVGTDTQYF. Using reference TRBV28 and TRBJ2-3 for the parts outside the CDR3, the full variable domain is DVKVTQSSRYLVKRTGEKVFLECVQDMDHENMFWYRQDPGLGLRLIYFSYDVKMKEKGDIPEGYSVSREKKERFSLILESASTNQTSMYLCASSSPGVGTDTQYFGPGTRLTVL.

This clonotype was counted at least ten times. V is TRBV7-2 and J is TRBJ1-2; 8 bases are shared with TRBD1. The germline V gene encodes CDR1 SGHTA and CDR2 FQGNSA. This CDR3 region has 16 residues. V was pared by 4 bases and J by 6 bases, with 13 bases of the junction left unmatched. The CDR3 nucleotides read TGTGCCAGCAGCTCTGCACAGGCCGGGACAGGCGATGGCTACACCTTC. Its translation is CASSSAQAGTGDGYTF.

This clonotype came up many times. The J gene is TRBJ2-7, the V gene TRBV28; D gene unclear. V was clipped by 2 bases and J by 2 bases, with 10 bases between them. The CDR3 covers 14 residues. Per the germline V gene, CDR1 is MDHEN and CDR2 is SYDVKM. CDR3 in amino acids: CASSLELWAYEQYF. The CDR3 nucleotides read TGTGCCAGCAGTTTAGAATTATGGGCCTACGAGCAGTACTTC.